This is a list of T cell receptor beta chains from one sample in a study of cytomegalovirus exposure and HLA in healthy donors. Measured with immunoSEQ multiplex PCR; TCRdb has only the in-frame clones, and not every one. The sample shows 30,000 to 40,000 clones, roughly 76% of them seen only once. The sample comprised PBMCs. These TCRs come from a woman aged 40 to 50 in good health and CMV-seronegative. Both conserved end residues are part of each CDR3. D genes are given only for firm matches. Only some rows state a clone size, as once, few, many or a class for expanded clones.

size: .
D: .
J: TRBJ2-1
V: TRBV10-3
DNA: TGTGCCATCAGCCCAGGGGAATACAATGAGCAGTTCTTC
CDR3: CAISPGEYNEQFF

size: .
D: TRBD2
J: TRBJ2-6
V: TRBV19
DNA: TGTGCCAGTAAATGGGGGGGGTCTGGGGCCAACGTCCTGACTTTC
CDR3: CASKWGGSGANVLTF

size: .
D: .
J: TRBJ2-6
V: TRBV6-6
DNA: TGTGCCAGCAGCTCACAGGGAGCTGGGGCCAACGTCCTGACTTTC
CDR3: CASSSQGAGANVLTF

size: .
D: TRBD1
J: TRBJ2-3
V: TRBV28
DNA: TGTGCCAGCAGCTGGGGACAGGGGGCTTTAAGGTCGACAGATACGCAGTATTTT
CDR3: CASSWGQGALRSTDTQYF

size: .
D: TRBD1
J: TRBJ1-6
V: TRBV11-1
DNA: TGTGCCAGCAGCCCCAGACAGGGGACCTCACCCCTCCACTTT
CDR3: CASSPRQGTSPLHF

size: .
D: TRBD1
J: TRBJ2-7
V: TRBV7-2
DNA: TGTGCCAGCAGCTTGAACAGGGGCTACGAGCAGTACTTC
CDR3: CASSLNRGYEQYF

size: once
D: .
J: TRBJ1-2
V: TRBV9
DNA: TGTGCCAGCAGCGCTGACGGACAGTTCTATGGCTACACCTTC
CDR3: CASSADGQFYGYTF

size: few
D: TRBD1
J: TRBJ1-1
V: TRBV9
DNA: TGTGCCAGCACCCGAACAGGGGCGAACACTGAAGCTTTCTTT
CDR3: CASTRTGANTEAFF

size: .
D: .
J: TRBJ1-1
V: TRBV6-1
DNA: TGTGCCGGCCACGACGGGGGAGGGACTGAAGCTTTCTTT
CDR3: CAGHDGGGTEAFF

size: .
D: .
J: TRBJ1-1
V: TRBV18
DNA: TGTGCCAGCTCACCATTTCTCGGGGACACTGAAGCTTTCTTT
CDR3: CASSPFLGDTEAFF

size: once
D: TRBD2
J: TRBJ2-3
V: TRBV28
DNA: TGTGCCAGCAGTTTAGCGGGGGGGATCGGCACAGATACGCAGTATTTT
CDR3: CASSLAGGIGTDTQYF

size: .
D: TRBD2
J: TRBJ2-3
V: TRBV7-2
DNA: TGTGCCAGCAGCTTAGGGATAGCGGGGGGTTCGGATACGCAGTATTTT
CDR3: CASSLGIAGGSDTQYF

size: .
D: TRBD1
J: TRBJ1-2
V: TRBV4-1
DNA: TGCGCCAGCAGCCATATTGTACTACAGGGGGCCTATGGCTACACCTTC
CDR3: CASSHIVLQGAYGYTF

size: .
D: TRBD1
J: TRBJ1-5
V: TRBV19
DNA: TGTGCCAGTACCGGTATAGACAGGGGCAATCAGCCCCAGCATTTT
CDR3: CASTGIDRGNQPQHF

size: .
D: .
J: TRBJ2-7
V: TRBV5-1
DNA: TGCGCCAGCAACTCCCTTCCAGGGGGGTACGAGCAGTACTTC
CDR3: CASNSLPGGYEQYF

size: .
D: .
J: TRBJ1-2
V: TRBV7-2
DNA: TGTGCCAGCAGCCCACGATCGACGGGGAATGGCTACACCTTC
CDR3: CASSPRSTGNGYTF

size: .
D: .
J: TRBJ2-1
V: TRBV10-2
DNA: TGCGCCAGCAGTGAGTCGCGCAGGGTGGGTGAGCAGTTCTTC
CDR3: CASSESRRVGEQFF

size: .
D: .
J: TRBJ2-2
V: TRBV18
DNA: TGTGCCAGCAAACCCGACAGGGGACTATCCGGGGAGCTGTTTTTT
CDR3: CASKPDRGLSGELFF

size: .
D: .
J: TRBJ2-1
V: TRBV7-8
DNA: TGTGCCAGCAGGGGGGGGGCTACACACTACAATGAGCAGTTCTTC
CDR3: CASRGGATHYNEQFF

size: .
D: .
J: TRBJ1-6
V: TRBV6-6
DNA: TGTGCCAGCAGTTACTCAGCGGAACCCCTCCACTTT
CDR3: CASSYSAEPLHF

size: few
D: .
J: TRBJ1-2
V: TRBV2
DNA: TGTGCCAGCAGTGAAGCTGAGGGAAACTATGGCTACACCTTC
CDR3: CASSEAEGNYGYTF

size: .
D: .
J: TRBJ2-5
V: TRBV2
DNA: TGTGCCAGCACGTCAGGCCAAGAGACCCAGTACTTC
CDR3: CASTSGQETQYF

size: .
D: .
J: TRBJ2-3
V: TRBV5-1
DNA: TGCGCCAGCAGCTTGGCGACAGCTAGCACAGATACGCAGTATTTT
CDR3: CASSLATASTDTQYF

size: .
D: .
J: TRBJ2-1
V: TRBV4-1
DNA: TGCGCCAGCAGCCAAGAATCTCGGGAGCAGTTCTTC
CDR3: CASSQESREQFF

size: .
D: .
J: TRBJ1-3
V: TRBV19
DNA: TGTGCCAGTAGTAGGGAGCCCCGCTCTGGAAACACCATATATTTT
CDR3: CASSREPRSGNTIYF

size: once
D: .
J: TRBJ1-1
V: TRBV5-4
DNA: TGTGCCAGCAGCCTTGCAGTGAACACTGAAGCTTTCTTT
CDR3: CASSLAVNTEAFF

size: once
D: .
J: TRBJ1-2
V: TRBV15
DNA: TGTGCCACCAGCAGACTCCAGGGGTCACGGAACTATGGCTACACCTTC
CDR3: CATSRLQGSRNYGYTF

size: .
D: TRBD1
J: TRBJ1-4
V: TRBV7-6
DNA: TGTGCCAGCAGCTCGGGACAGCCTAATGAAAAACTGTTTTTT
CDR3: CASSSGQPNEKLFF

size: .
D: TRBD1
J: TRBJ2-7
V: TRBV4-1
DNA: TGCGCCAGCAGCCAACAACCGGGACAGGGCTACGAGCAGTACTTC
CDR3: CASSQQPGQGYEQYF

size: .
D: TRBD2
J: TRBJ2-5
V: TRBV5-4
DNA: TGTGCCAGCAGCCTGGAGGGGACAGCGGGGGGACTGGGGACCCAGTACTTC
CDR3: CASSLEGTAGGLGTQYF

size: .
D: .
J: TRBJ1-3
V: TRBV4-1
DNA: TGCGCCAGCAGCCAAGATCACTCTGGAAACACCATATATTTT
CDR3: CASSQDHSGNTIYF

size: .
D: .
J: TRBJ1-6
V: TRBV5-1
DNA: TGCGCCAGCAGCTTAGGACAGCTTAATTCACCCCTCCACTTT
CDR3: CASSLGQLNSPLHF

size: .
D: TRBD1
J: TRBJ1-2
V: TRBV27
DNA: TGTGCCAGCAGTTTCCAGGACAGGGGAAACGGCTACACCTTC
CDR3: CASSFQDRGNGYTF

size: .
D: TRBD1
J: TRBJ1-6
V: TRBV6-1
DNA: TGTGCCAGCAGTGCCCCGGGACAGGGGGCTTCACCCCTCCACTTT
CDR3: CASSAPGQGASPLHF

size: .
D: .
J: TRBJ1-2
V: TRBV6-5
DNA: TGTGCCAGCAGAGACAGCGCAAACTATGGCTACACCTTC
CDR3: CASRDSANYGYTF

size: .
D: .
J: TRBJ2-5
V: TRBV9
DNA: TGTGCCAGCAGCGTAGATTCGGGGTACCAAGAGACCCAGTACTTC
CDR3: CASSVDSGYQETQYF

size: .
D: TRBD1
J: TRBJ1-1
V: TRBV18
DNA: TGTGCCAGCTCAAAGGACAGGGGAGGCACTGAAGCTTTCTTT
CDR3: CASSKDRGGTEAFF

size: .
D: TRBD2
J: TRBJ2-3
V: TRBV4-3
DNA: TGCGCCAGCAGCCAAGAAGCGTGGACTAGCGGCACAGATACGCAGTATTTT
CDR3: CASSQEAWTSGTDTQYF

size: .
D: .
J: TRBJ2-1
V: TRBV18
DNA: TGTGCCAGCTCACCAATGCAGGTATTATACAATGAGCAGTTCTTC
CDR3: CASSPMQVLYNEQFF

size: .
D: .
J: TRBJ1-2
V: TRBV10-3
DNA: TGTGCCATCAGTGACGAGTCTATAGCTGACTTC
CDR3: CAISDESIADF

size: .
D: TRBD2
J: TRBJ2-1
V: TRBV9
DNA: TGTGCCAGCAGCGCAGGGACTAGCGGGGGTTTCAATGAGCAGTTCTTC
CDR3: CASSAGTSGGFNEQFF

size: few
D: TRBD1
J: TRBJ1-1
V: TRBV12-5
DNA: TGTGCTAGTGGTTTGTCAAGGGATGGCCAGGGGGCGGGGAACACTGAAGCTTTCTTT
CDR3: CASGLSRDGQGAGNTEAFF

size: .
D: TRBD1
J: TRBJ1-1
V: TRBV7-6
DNA: TGTGCCAGCAGCTTAGTGGGACAGGGTGGGGGTGAAGCTTTCTTT
CDR3: CASSLVGQGGGEAFF

size: .
D: TRBD1
J: TRBJ1-2
V: TRBV25-1
DNA: TGTGCCAGCAGCCCGACAGGGAGTGGCTACACCTTC
CDR3: CASSPTGSGYTF

size: once
D: .
J: TRBJ2-5
V: TRBV13
DNA: TGTGCCAGCAGCTCCAGTGATTCCCAAGAGACCCAGTACTTC
CDR3: CASSSSDSQETQYF

size: .
D: TRBD1
J: TRBJ2-5
V: TRBV5-6
DNA: TGTGCCAGCGGATACGGGACAGAAGAGACCCAGTACTTC
CDR3: CASGYGTEETQYF

size: .
D: .
J: TRBJ2-5
V: TRBV7-9
DNA: TGTGCCAGCAGCTTAGGGGGGGAGGAGACCCAGTACTTC
CDR3: CASSLGGEETQYF

size: .
D: TRBD2
J: TRBJ2-1
V: TRBV7-6
DNA: TGTGCCAGCAGCTTACGCGAACTAGCGGGGGGTTTCAATGAGCAGTTCTTC
CDR3: CASSLRELAGGFNEQFF

size: .
D: .
J: TRBJ2-5
V: TRBV5-4
DNA: TGTGCCAGCAGCTTGGGGACAAGCCAAGAGACCCAGTACTTC
CDR3: CASSLGTSQETQYF

size: .
D: .
J: TRBJ1-1
V: TRBV2
DNA: TGTGCCAGCAGTGCGGCAGGGGTGGTTACTGAAGCTTTCTTT
CDR3: CASSAAGVVTEAFF

size: .
D: .
J: TRBJ2-3
V: TRBV2
DNA: TGTGCCAGCAGGCCCCTCGCGGGGCCCACAGATACGCAGTATTTT
CDR3: CASRPLAGPTDTQYF

size: .
D: .
J: TRBJ2-7
V: TRBV7-2
DNA: TGTGCCAGCAGCTTAGTACTGGTAAGCTCCTACGAGCAGTACTTC
CDR3: CASSLVLVSSYEQYF

size: .
D: TRBD2
J: TRBJ2-1
V: TRBV6-6
DNA: TGTGCCAGCAGTCCCCGGGGAGCGGGGATCAATGAGCAGTTCTTC
CDR3: CASSPRGAGINEQFF

size: .
D: TRBD1
J: TRBJ1-1
V: TRBV14
DNA: TGTGCCAGCAGAGCCGGGACAGGGGGAACTGAAGCTTTCTTT
CDR3: CASRAGTGGTEAFF

size: .
D: TRBD1
J: TRBJ1-5
V: TRBV7-2
DNA: TGTGCCAGCAGCCCCGGGGGACAGGGGGCATGGCCCCAGCATTTT
CDR3: CASSPGGQGAWPQHF

size: .
D: .
J: TRBJ1-2
V: TRBV6-1
DNA: TGTGCCAGCAAATTACTAGTTTTCTATGGCTACACCTTC
CDR3: CASKLLVFYGYTF

size: .
D: .
J: TRBJ1-1
V: TRBV7-9
DNA: TGTGCCAGCAGCTCTCAGGGTACGAACACTGAAGCTTTCTTT
CDR3: CASSSQGTNTEAFF

size: once
D: TRBD1
J: TRBJ1-5
V: TRBV7-8
DNA: TGTGCCAGCAGCTTCGGACAGGGGGCGCCCGGATTTCAGCCCCAGCATTTT
CDR3: CASSFGQGAPGFQPQHF

size: .
D: TRBD2
J: TRBJ2-1
V: TRBV4-1
DNA: TGCGCCAGCAGCCAGGGACTAGCGGAAACCTACAATGAGCAGTTCTTC
CDR3: CASSQGLAETYNEQFF

size: .
D: .
J: TRBJ1-2
V: TRBV5-4
DNA: TGTGCCAGCAGTTTTCAGGGGTACGGCGGCTACACCTTC
CDR3: CASSFQGYGGYTF